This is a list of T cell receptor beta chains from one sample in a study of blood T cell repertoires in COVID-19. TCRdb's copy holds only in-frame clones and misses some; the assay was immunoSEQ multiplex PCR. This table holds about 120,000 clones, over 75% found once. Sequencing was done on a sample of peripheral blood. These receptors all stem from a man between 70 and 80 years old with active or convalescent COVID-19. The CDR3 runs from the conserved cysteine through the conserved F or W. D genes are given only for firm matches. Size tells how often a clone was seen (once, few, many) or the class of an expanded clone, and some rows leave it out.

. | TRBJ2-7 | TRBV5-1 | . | TGCGCCAGCAGCTTCGACAGCGCGAGCTTCTACGAGCAGTACTTC | CASSFDSASFYEQYF
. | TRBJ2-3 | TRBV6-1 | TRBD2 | TGTGCCAGCAGTGAATCCTCGGGACTAGCGTACACAGATACGCAGTATTTT | CASSESSGLAYTDTQYF
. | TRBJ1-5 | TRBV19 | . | TGTGCCAGTAGCCAGACAAGTGGTCAGCCCCAGCATTTT | CASSQTSGQPQHF
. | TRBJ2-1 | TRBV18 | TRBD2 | TGTGCCAGCTCACACAAACTAGCGGGAGTAAAGGAAAGCTCCTACAATGAGCAGTTCTTC | CASSHKLAGVKESSYNEQFF
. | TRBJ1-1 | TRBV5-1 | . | TGCGCCAGCAGCTTGGGTCAGGGAATCACTGAAGCTTTCTTT | CASSLGQGITEAFF
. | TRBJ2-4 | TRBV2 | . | TGTGCCAGCAGGATTCAGGGGGGAGCCAAAAACATTCAGTACTTC | CASRIQGGAKNIQYF
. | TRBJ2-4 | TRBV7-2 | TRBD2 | TGTGCCAGCAGCCTCCCATCACTTCTGCGGGGGATTCAGTACTTC | CASSLPSLLRGIQYF
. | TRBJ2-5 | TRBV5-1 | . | TGCGCCAGCAGCTTGGGACTTGCGGAGACCCAGTACTTC | CASSLGLAETQYF
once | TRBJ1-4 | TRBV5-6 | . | TGTGCCAGCAGCTTACAGGGACCAACTAATGAAAAACTGTTTTTT | CASSLQGPTNEKLFF
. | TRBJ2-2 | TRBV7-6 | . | TGTGCCACCTACGGCGGGGCTTCGAACACCGGGGAGCTGTTTTTT | CATYGGASNTGELFF
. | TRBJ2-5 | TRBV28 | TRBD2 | TGTGCCAGCAGGTCTCTTCCGGGACTAGCGGGAGGTCGGCAAGAGACCCAGTACTTC | CASRSLPGLAGGRQETQYF
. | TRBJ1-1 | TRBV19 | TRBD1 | TGTGCCAGTAGTCTCCCGGGACAGGGGAACGGTGAAGCTTTCTTT | CASSLPGQGNGEAFF
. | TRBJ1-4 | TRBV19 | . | TGTGCCAGTAGACTCGTGAATAATGAAAAACTGTTTTTT | CASRLVNNEKLFF
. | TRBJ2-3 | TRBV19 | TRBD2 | TGTGCCAGTAGTATCTTCCTAGCGGGCTCAGATACGCAGTATTTT | CASSIFLAGSDTQYF
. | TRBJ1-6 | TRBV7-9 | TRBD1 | TGTGCCAGCAGCCGAAAGGAGACAGGGGGATCACCCCTCCACTTT | CASSRKETGGSPLHF
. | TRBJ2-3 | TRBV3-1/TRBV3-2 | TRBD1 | TGTGCCAGCAGACCGGGACAGGGAAACACAGATACGCAGTATTTT | CASRPGQGNTDTQYF
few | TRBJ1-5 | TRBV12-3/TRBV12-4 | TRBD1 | TGTGCCAGCAGTCGGGACAGGCAAGCGCCCCAGCATTTT | CASSRDRQAPQHF